Listed here are 26 T cell receptor beta chains from one sample, sequenced in a study of cytomegalovirus exposure and HLA in healthy donors (dated by TCRdb to the late 2010s). The library relied on the immunoSEQ multiplex PCR assay. A mixture of 60 forward primers for TCR Vbeta segments and 13 reverse primers for TCR Jbeta segments was used in the multiplex PCR. TCRdb holds this immuneACCESS table with in-frame rearrangements only. Some clones are missing; in checked studies, unresolved V genes explain under half, and the rest has no known cause. The sample yields some 150,000 clones; around 81% were counted once. The ten largest clones take up 2% to 2.5% of the sample. Sequencing was performed on PBMCs. Receptors originate from a woman aged 25 to 39 in good health and CMV-seropositive.

There are a few counts of this clone. The rearrangement joins TRBV5-6 to TRBJ2-3, with 7 positions matching TRBD1. Per germline, CDR1 SGHDT and CDR2 YYEEEE. This CDR3 contains 16 residues. The V and J ends lost 2 bases and 1 base, in that order; junction bases with no gene match: 7. The CDR3 bases are TGTGCCAGCAGCTTTTGGACAGGCAGCCGCACAGATACGCAGTATTTT. This codes for CASSFWTGSRTDTQYF.

The chain has TRBV19 and TRBJ1-5; D not certain. Germline CDR1 and CDR2: LNHDA and SQIVND (reference sequence). The CDR3 has 11 residues. The CDR3: CGEGKDQPQHF. DNA for the CDR3: TGTGGCGAGGGCAAAGATCAGCCCCAGCATTTT.

This chain links TRBV5-1 with TRBJ1-5, with D tentatively TRBD1 (6 bases). The CDR3 is 15 amino acids. Per germline, CDR1 SGHRS and CDR2 YFSETQ. Trimming removed 6 bases from V and 5 bases from J, with 18 bases in between. The CDR3 is CASKWTEAWDQPQHF. The CDR3 coding sequence is TGCGCCAGCAAATGGACAGAAGCATGGGATCAGCCCCAGCATTTT. Using reference TRBV5-1 and TRBJ1-5 for the parts outside the CDR3, the full variable domain is KAGVTQTPRYLIKTRGQQVTLSCSPISGHRSVSWYQQTPGQGLQFLFEYFSETQRNKGNFPGRFSGRQFSNSRSEMNVSTLELGDSALYLCASKWTEAWDQPQHFGDGTRLSIL.

The V and J genes are TRBV10-2 and TRBJ2-2; 9 nucleotides match TRBD2. The CDR3 covers 13 residues. Germline V gives CDR1 WSHSY, CDR2 SAAADI. V dropped 8 bases and J dropped 8; count of bases not matched to a gene: 6. CDR3 region: CASVSGSGGELFF. In DNA, the CDR3 is TGCGCCAGCGTTAGCGGGAGCGGAGGGGAGCTGTTTTTT.

This clone was counted between two and nine times. V and J are TRBV19 and TRBJ1-1, with TRBD1 matching 7 bases. V lost 6 bases, J lost 5 bases, and 6 bases stayed unmatched. This CDR3 region has 13 residues. Germline-derived CDR1 and CDR2 are LNHDA and SQIVND (reference sequence). This chain's CDR3 is CASRRTGETEAFF. DNA for the CDR3: TGTGCCAGTAGGAGAACAGGGGAGACTGAAGCTTTCTTT. The whole variable domain, filled in from reference TRBV19 and TRBJ1-1, reads DGGITQSPKYLFRKEGQNVTLSCEQNLNHDAMYWYRQDPGQGLRLIYYSQIVNDFQKGDIAEGYSVSREKKESFPLTVTSAQKNPTAFYLCASRRTGETEAFFGQGTRLTVV.

The chain couples TRBV6-1 to TRBJ2-3; TRBD2 is a possible D gene (6 bases). Between the trimmed V and J ends, which lost 2 bases and 6 bases, there was a span of 12 bases. This CDR3 is built from 14 residues. Germline-derived CDR1 and CDR2 are MNHNS and SASEGT. CDR3: CASSERGNWDTQYF. Written as DNA, the CDR3 is TGTGCCAGCAGTGAACGGGGGAATTGGGATACGCAGTATTTT.

This clone was picked up a small number of times. This chain links TRBV19 with TRBJ1-5; the D gene is possibly TRBD1 (6 bases). Germline values: CDR1 LNHDA, CDR2 SQIVND (reference sequence). Trimming took off 8 bases at V and 1 base at J, with 6 bases between the two ends. CDR3 length equals 12 residues. CDR3 protein: CASGQSNQPQHF. CDR3 nucleotides: TGTGCCAGTGGACAGAGCAATCAGCCCCAGCATTTT.

This clone was recorded a few times. V gene TRBV25-1 combines with J gene TRBJ1-1; tentative D call: TRBD1 (6 bases). The germline gives CDR1 MGHDK, CDR2 SYGVNS. This CDR3 comprises 15 residues. Trimming took 1 base from V and 3 from J, leaving 12 bases between them. The CDR3 protein is CASSEWRGGDTEAFF. The CDR3 bases are TGTGCCAGCAGTGAATGGAGGGGGGGAGACACTGAAGCTTTCTTT. Full variable domain (missing parts from reference TRBV25-1 and TRBJ1-1): EADIYQTPRYLVIGTGKKITLECSQTMGHDKMYWYQQDPGMELHLIHYSYGVNSTEKGDLSSESTVSRIRTEHFPLTLESARPSHTSQYLCASSEWRGGDTEAFFGQGTRLTVV.

The chain couples TRBV30 to TRBJ1-6; the match to TRBD1 covers 9 bases. V was clipped by 4 bases and J by 6 bases; unmatched bases: 4. This CDR3 is 14 amino acids long. The germline gives CDR1 GTSNPN, CDR2 SVGIG (reference sequence). This CDR3 is CAWTGTGTNSPLHF. The CDR3 nucleotides read TGTGCCTGGACCGGGACAGGGACTAATTCACCCCTCCACTTT.

The J gene is TRBJ2-4, the V gene TRBV25-1, with a tentative D call TRBD1 (5 bases). The CDR3 has 18 amino acids. The germline V gene encodes CDR1 MGHDK and CDR2 SYGVNS. The V end was cut by 1 base, the J end by 4 bases, with 20 bases between. The CDR3 DNA reads TGTGCCAGCAGTGAATGGGCACCCACAGGTCAAGGGAAAAACATTCAGTACTTC. Residues: CASSEWAPTGQGKNIQYF.

The chain uses TRBV19 and TRBJ1-5, with a weak D call TRBD1 (6 bases). The germline gives CDR1 LNHDA, CDR2 SQIVND (reference sequence). The V and J ends lost 9 bases and 11 bases respectively, with 14 bases between them. This CDR3 has 11 residues. The CDR3: CASRQALSQHF. The CDR3 coding sequence is TGTGCCAGCAGACAGGCCTTGTCCCAGCATTTT. The variable domain in full, with the rest retrieved from reference TRBV19 and TRBJ1-5, is DGGITQSPKYLFRKEGQNVTLSCEQNLNHDAMYWYRQDPGQGLRLIYYSQIVNDFQKGDIAEGYSVSREKKESFPLTVTSAQKNPTAFYLCASRQALSQHFGDGTRLSIL.

V gene TRBV4-1 combines with J gene TRBJ2-1; D may be TRBD2 (5 bases). Germline lookup yields CDR1 MGHRA and CDR2 YSYEKL. Deletions cut 0 bases from V and 2 bases from J, with 14 bases between. This CDR3 comprises 17 residues. The CDR3: CASSQEEAVLAYNEQFF. CDR3 in DNA: TGCGCCAGCAGCCAAGAGGAGGCGGTTTTAGCCTACAATGAGCAGTTCTTC.

This chain joins TRBV18 and TRBJ1-5, with D perhaps TRBD1 (5 bases). Trimming shortened V by 2 bases and J by 12 bases, and 20 bases separated the two germline ends. Germline V gives CDR1 KGHSH, CDR2 LQKENI. The CDR3 covers 15 residues. The CDR3 is CASSPDSLARAGQHF. The DNA of the CDR3 is TGTGCCAGCTCACCAGACAGCCTGGCAAGGGCCGGCCAGCATTTT.

The CDR3 DNA reads TGTGCCAGCAGCCAGACGAACCAGGGGGAAGCTTTCTTT. Translated, it gives CASSQTNQGEAFF. V is TRBV7-9 and J is TRBJ1-1; possible D gene TRBD1, 6 bases. V was pared by 5 bases and J by 8 bases, with 15 bases between. Germline V CDR1 and CDR2: SEHNR, FQNEAQ (reference sequence). This CDR3 spans 13 amino acids.

The chain uses TRBV7-9 and TRBJ2-2; no firm D call. With 0 bases removed from V and 3 bases from J, the gap between germline ends came to 8 bases. This CDR3 spans 15 amino acids. CDR1 is SEHNR, CDR2 FQNEAQ, per germline (reference sequence). The CDR3 DNA reads as TGTGCCAGCAGCTTAGCGGTCGACTACACCGGGGAGCTGTTTTTT. Translating gives CASSLAVDYTGELFF. Drawing the rest from reference TRBV7-9 and TRBJ2-2, the complete variable domain is DTGVSQNPRHKITKRGQNVTFRCDPISEHNRLYWYRQTLGQGPEFLTYFQNEAQLEKSRLLSDRFSAERPKGSFSTLEIQRTEQGDSAMYLCASSLAVDYTGELFFGEGSRLTVL.

The chain employs TRBV6-6 and TRBJ1-2; 9 nucleotides align to TRBD1. Germline V CDR1 and CDR2: MNHNY, SVGAGI (reference sequence). The V segment lost 5 bases and the J segment 2 bases; nucleotides outside the gene matches: 0. The CDR3 is 13 amino acids. The chain's CDR3 is CASSGQGNYGYTF. Here the CDR3 DNA reads TGTGCCAGCAGTGGACAGGGGAACTATGGCTACACCTTC.

This clone was observed once. The chain links TRBV21-1 to TRBJ1-1; the listed D gene, TRBD1, was not tested against the DNA. TRBV21-1 is a recognized pseudogene. CDR3 size: 14 residues. Here the CDR3 reads CASSKALRVTEAFF. The CDR3 DNA follows: TGTGCCAGCAGCAAAGCGCTCAGGGTCACTGAAGCTTTCTTT.

V and J are TRBV9 and TRBJ1-6; no definite D call. With 7 bases removed from V and 10 bases from J, the gap between germline ends came to 12 bases. This CDR3 contains 12 residues. The germline V gene has CDR1 SGDLS and CDR2 YYNGEE. The DNA for the CDR3 is TGTGCCAGCTCTCTAGCTGGATCACCCCTCCACTTT. This codes for CASSLAGSPLHF.

V gene TRBV2 combines with J gene TRBJ2-5, with D possibly matching TRBD2 (5 bases). Between the trimmed V and J ends, which lost 0 bases and 5 bases, there was a span of 10 bases. The CDR3 extends over 14 amino acids. Germline CDR1 and CDR2: SNHLY and FYNNEI. The CDR3 bases are TGTGCCAGCAGTGAAGCGTTCGGCGGGGAGACCCAGTACTTC. Its protein is CASSEAFGGETQYF.

The chain has TRBV12-5 and TRBJ1-5; 7 positions match TRBD1. Unmatched junction bases numbered 9, after V lost 5 bases and J lost 2 bases. Germline CDR1 and CDR2: LGHNT and FRNRAP. The CDR3 is made up of 16 amino acids. CDR3 loop: CASGMTGLAGNQPQHF. The CDR3 region has the DNA TGTGCTAGTGGTATGACAGGGTTGGCCGGCAATCAGCCCCAGCATTTT.

The rearrangement uses TRBV16 and TRBJ2-2; 9 bases are shared with TRBD1. CDR3 length: 16 amino acids. V dropped 4 bases and J dropped 5; count of bases not matched to a gene: 8. Germline CDR1 KGHSY, CDR2 FQNENV. CDR3 residues: CASSRTGGAGTGELFF. Here the CDR3 DNA reads TGTGCCAGCAGCCGAACAGGGGGCGCTGGGACCGGGGAGCTGTTTTTT.

This clone was observed once. V usage is TRBV2 and J usage is TRBJ2-7; TRBD1 matches 8 bases. Germline V lookup: CDR1 SNHLY, CDR2 FYNNEI. V was clipped by 7 bases and J by 7 bases; unmatched bases: 6. CDR3 size: 12 residues. CDR3 bases: TGTGCCAGCAATCCCAGGGGGCGGGAGCAGTACTTC. Translated, it gives CASNPRGREQYF.

This chain links TRBV11-3 with TRBJ2-3; 9 bases map to TRBD2. The germline V gene encodes CDR1 SGHNT and CDR2 YENEEA. Trimming took 1 base from V and 2 from J; bases not matched to a gene: 1. The CDR3 spans 15 residues. CDR3 residues: CASSLGLADTDTQYF. The CDR3 region has the DNA TGTGCCAGCAGCTTAGGACTAGCGGACACAGATACGCAGTATTTT.

The chain employs TRBV10-3 and TRBJ2-7, with TRBD1 matching 8 bases. Germline V gene lookup returns CDR1 ENHRY and CDR2 SYGVKD. The CDR3 contains 15 residues. With V trimmed by 6 bases and J by 2 bases, 9 bases remained unmatched. The chain's CDR3 is CAIRATTGATYEQYF. The CDR3 DNA sequence: TGTGCCATCAGGGCAACGACAGGGGCAACCTACGAGCAGTACTTC.

This chain uses TRBV19 with TRBJ1-2, with TRBD1 as a possible D gene (5 bases). Per germline, CDR1 LNHDA and CDR2 SQIVND (reference sequence). V was cut by 5 bases and J by 4 bases, with 8 bases left in between. The CDR3 runs 12 residues. CDR3 in DNA: TGTGCCAGTAGTGGGCAGGGCTATGGCTACACCTTC. This encodes CASSGQGYGYTF.

The rearrangement uses TRBV27 and TRBJ1-5; D ambiguous. V was cut by 3 bases and J by 6 bases, with 18 bases left in between. CDR1 MNHEY and CDR2 SMNVEV come from the germline V gene (reference sequence). The CDR3 spans 16 residues. CDR3 coding DNA: TGTGCCAGCAGTTTTGGCCCCGGGAGACCGGGTCAGCCCCAGCATTTT. This codes for CASSFGPGRPGQPQHF.